These T cell receptor beta chains were read from a single sample in a study of cytomegalovirus exposure and HLA in healthy donors. Profiled with immunoSEQ multiplex PCR; TCRdb holds only in-frame clones, not every one. Here the sample spans hundreds of thousands of clones, around 80% being singletons. Sequenced: PBMCs. These receptors all come from a man aged 25 to 45 in good health and CMV-seronegative. Each CDR3 is given with its conserved first and last residue. A D gene is named only where the DNA matches it firmly. Clone size is given for some rows only: seen once, a few or many times, or a class if the clone is expanded.

V	size	J	D	CDR3	DNA
TRBV7-9	NA	TRBJ2-1	TRBD1	CASTLGTGGNEQFF	TGTGCCAGCACCCTAGGGACAGGGGGCAATGAGCAGTTCTTC
TRBV6-1	NA	TRBJ1-2	NA	CATHGGTNYGYTF	TGTGCCACCCATGGAGGGACTAACTATGGCTACACCTTC
TRBV11-3	NA	TRBJ1-2	NA	CASSLNLPGGYTF	TGTGCCAGCAGCTTAAATCTCCCAGGTGGCTACACCTTC
TRBV6-5	NA	TRBJ1-6	NA	CASSYSGREGTSPLHF	TGTGCCAGCAGTTACTCGGGCAGGGAAGGTACTTCACCCCTCCACTTT
TRBV18	NA	TRBJ1-2	TRBD1	CASSPGGQTAGYGYTF	TGTGCCAGCTCACCGGGGGGACAGACCGCTGGCTATGGCTACACCTTC
TRBV5-1	NA	TRBJ1-2	TRBD1	CASKASGGMDGYTF	TGCGCCAGCAAGGCGTCAGGGGGCATGGATGGCTACACCTTC
TRBV28	NA	TRBJ2-7	NA	CASSLCRKTASYEQYF	TGTGCCAGCAGTTTATGTAGGAAGACTGCGTCCTACGAGCAGTACTTC
TRBV5-1	NA	TRBJ2-3	TRBD2	CASSSGTSLPTDTQYF	TGCGCCAGCAGCTCAGGGACTAGTCTTCCGACAGATACGCAGTATTTT
TRBV9	once	TRBJ2-1	TRBD2	CASSRLAGLSGEQFF	TGTGCCAGCAGCCGACTAGCGGGGTTGAGCGGTGAGCAGTTCTTC
TRBV4-3	NA	TRBJ1-4	NA	CASSQQGLLGEKLFF	TGCGCCAGCAGCCAACAAGGACTTCTCGGTGAAAAACTGTTTTTT
TRBV6-6	few	TRBJ2-3	TRBD2	CASSYRSGGAADTQYF	TGTGCCAGCAGTTACCGTAGCGGGGGGGCGGCAGATACGCAGTATTTT
TRBV27	once	TRBJ2-5	NA	CASSPMWGGWETQYF	TGTGCCAGCAGTCCCATGTGGGGGGGCTGGGAGACCCAGTACTTC
TRBV27	NA	TRBJ2-5	TRBD2	CASRGLAGRRETQYF	TGTGCCAGCCGTGGGCTAGCGGGGAGAAGAGAGACCCAGTACTTC
TRBV7-9	NA	TRBJ1-4	NA	CASGGKLNNEKLFF	TGTGCCAGCGGGGGGAAGCTTAATAATGAAAAACTGTTTTTT
TRBV10-2	NA	TRBJ2-2	TRBD1	CATRGDRAGTGELFF	TGCGCCACCAGGGGGGACAGGGCCGGCACCGGGGAGCTGTTTTTT
TRBV11-2	NA	TRBJ2-7	TRBD2	CASSLEAGGDYEQYF	TGTGCCAGCAGCTTAGAAGCGGGGGGTGACTACGAGCAGTACTTC
TRBV5-6	NA	TRBJ1-2	NA	CASSLPDLDYGYTF	TGTGCCAGCAGCTTGCCCGACCTAGACTATGGCTACACCTTC
TRBV5-6	NA	TRBJ2-4	TRBD2	CASNSGLAGAGGKNIQYF	TGTGCCAGCAACTCGGGACTAGCGGGGGCCGGGGGTAAAAACATTCAGTACTTC
TRBV9	NA	TRBJ1-2	TRBD1	CASSAGGNYGYTF	TGTGCCAGCAGCGCAGGGGGTAACTATGGCTACACCTTC
TRBV4-2	NA	TRBJ2-5	TRBD2	CASSQGLAGGRETQYF	TGTGCCAGCAGCCAAGGACTAGCGGGGGGGCGAGAGACCCAGTACTTC
TRBV5-4	NA	TRBJ2-3	NA	CASSFLQGGSADTQYF	TGTGCCAGCAGCTTTCTCCAGGGGGGAAGCGCAGATACGCAGTATTTT
TRBV5-1	NA	TRBJ2-7	NA	CASSPRAPLPAGGIDEQYF	TGCGCCAGCAGCCCGCGGGCCCCTCTCCCCGCAGGAGGGATAGACGAGCAGTACTTC
TRBV28	NA	TRBJ2-7	TRBD1	CASSFPRGQGEQYF	TGTGCCAGCAGTTTCCCCAGGGGGCAGGGCGAGCAGTACTTC
TRBV5-1	NA	TRBJ2-3	TRBD1	CASSWTGGGTDTQYF	TGCGCCAGCAGCTGGACAGGGGGGGGGACAGATACGCAGTATTTT
TRBV28	NA	TRBJ1-2	TRBD1	CASQKRDRVHGYTF	TGTGCCAGCCAAAAGAGGGACAGGGTTCATGGCTACACCTTC
TRBV27	NA	TRBJ2-4	NA	CASRGGAKNIQYF	TGTGCCAGCAGAGGGGGTGCCAAAAACATTCAGTACTTC
TRBV4-3	NA	TRBJ2-2	TRBD1	CASSQGSWGQGNTGELFF	TGCGCCAGCAGCCAAGGGTCCTGGGGACAGGGAAACACCGGGGAGCTGTTTTTT
TRBV28	NA	TRBJ1-5	TRBD1	CASTRDRSNQPQHF	TGTGCCAGCACCAGGGACAGGAGCAATCAGCCCCAGCATTTT
TRBV2	NA	TRBJ1-2	TRBD1	CASSEGVFAGGYYGYTF	TGTGCCAGCAGTGAAGGGGTATTTGCAGGGGGCTACTATGGCTACACCTTC
TRBV27	NA	TRBJ1-6	NA	CASSPWAGNSPLHF	TGTGCCAGCAGCCCCTGGGCAGGGAATTCACCCCTCCACTTT
TRBV4-1	NA	TRBJ2-3	NA	CASSLSGGTYADTQYF	TGCGCCAGCAGCCTCTCCGGGGGAACTTACGCAGATACGCAGTATTTT
TRBV28	NA	TRBJ2-6	NA	CASSPGGSSGANVLTF	TGTGCCAGCAGTCCAGGAGGGAGCTCTGGGGCCAACGTCCTGACTTTC
TRBV5-1	NA	TRBJ2-5	TRBD1	CASSPRTGSFQETQYF	TGCGCCAGCAGCCCAAGGACAGGAAGCTTCCAAGAGACCCAGTACTTC